Each of the 19 T cell receptor beta chains below was sequenced from the same sample in a study of CD8 T cells in ankylosing spondylitis. Study-wide results and caveats: A TCR beta motif made of fewer than 10 highly homologous variants seemed typical of ankylosing spondylitis blood.

These receptors are not linked to any known antigen. MiXCR, run by TCRdb on the 5' RACE reads, gives a single entry per CDR3 protein. Counted here are 200,000 to 250,000 distinct CDR3 sequences, 15% to 20% occurring once; the ten biggest clones make up roughly 46%. Sequenced sample: blood, either unsorted or a sorted T cell fraction (not recorded which). These receptors all stem from a male donor with ankylosing spondylitis.

The V call is TRBV19, the J call TRBJ2-1, with TRBD2 matching 11 bases. CDR1 and CDR2 from the germline V gene are LNHDA and SQIVND (reference sequence). Germline trimming cut 7 bases from V and 8 bases from J; bases unmatched to any gene: 10. The CDR3 runs 15 residues. The chain's CDR3 is CASTISGGAMHEQFF. The DNA of the CDR3 is TGTGCCAGTACCATTAGCGGGGGGGCGATGCATGAGCAGTTCTTC.

This clonotype has a single count. The V gene is TRBV6-2 or TRBV6-3, the J gene TRBJ2-7, with no clear D. Per germline, CDR1 MNHEY and CDR2 SVGEGT. The CDR3 runs to 16 residues. The V gene lost 0 bases and the J gene lost 0 bases, with 12 bases spanning the gap. The CDR3 region is CASSYSMDIVSYEQYF. The DNA for the CDR3 is TGTGCCAGCAGTTACTCGATGGATATAGTCTCCTACGAGCAGTACTTC.

In its sample, this clonotype was seen a few times. The V gene is TRBV18, the J gene TRBJ2-2, with D perhaps TRBD2 (6 bases). The CDR3 is 16 amino acids. In germline, CDR1 is KGHSH, CDR2 LQKENI. V was shortened by 3 bases and J by 1 base, with 12 bases between the two germline ends. Here the CDR3 DNA reads TGTGCCAGCTCACCGGGAACGGGACTGAACACCGGGGAGCTGTTTTTT. This gives the protein CASSPGTGLNTGELFF.

CDR3 sequence: CATPGHLNTEAFF. Here the CDR3 DNA reads TGTGCCACCCCGGGGCATCTGAACACTGAAGCTTTCTTT. The V and J genes are TRBV2 and TRBJ1-1, with a tentative D call TRBD1 (5 bases). This CDR3 is 13 amino acids long. Germline V gene lookup returns CDR1 SNHLY and CDR2 FYNNEI. V was cut by 10 bases and J by 0 bases, with 12 bases left in between.

J is TRBJ1-1 and V is TRBV12-3 or TRBV12-4, with D maybe TRBD1 (5 bases). CDR3 length: 14 amino acids. Trimming left V 5 bases short and J 0 bases short, with 10 bases between. In DNA, the CDR3 is TGTGCCAGCAGTACGGGGCTGGTGAACACTGAAGCTTTCTTT. It codes for CASSTGLVNTEAFF.

The genes are TRBV27 and TRBJ2-5; D ambiguous. The CDR3 extends over 14 amino acids. Germline V gene data show CDR1 as MNHEY and CDR2 as SMNVEV (reference sequence). V shed 5 bases and J shed 5 bases, with 15 bases lying between them. The CDR3 coding sequence is TGTGCCAGCAGTCCCCACCCCGGGTGGGAGACCCAGTACTTC. Translating it yields CASSPHPGWETQYF.

The chain couples TRBV9 to TRBJ1-1, with D unresolved. V shed 0 bases and J shed 2 bases, with 8 bases lying between them. CDR3 size: 14 residues. Germline CDR1 reads SGDLS; CDR2 reads YYNGEE. The CDR3 spells CASSVVRGNTEAFF. CDR3 DNA sequence: TGTGCCAGCAGCGTAGTTCGTGGAAACACTGAAGCTTTCTTT. The variable domain in full, with the rest retrieved from reference TRBV9 and TRBJ1-1, is DSGVTQTPKHLITATGQRVTLRCSPRSGDLSVYWYQQSLDQGLQFLIQYYNGEERAKGNILERFSAQQFPDLHSELNLSSLELGDSALYFCASSVVRGNTEAFFGQGTRLTVV.

This clonotype has a count of ten or more. The chain carries TRBV5-5 and TRBJ2-5; 11 bases are a match to TRBD2. This CDR3 spans 17 amino acids. Germline V gene sequence: CDR1 SGHKS, CDR2 YYEKEE (reference sequence). With 1 base clipped from V and 1 base from J, the junction kept 6 bases outside the gene matches. CDR3 coding DNA: TGTGCCAGCAGCTTGATACTAGCGGGGGAGATCCAAGAGACCCAGTACTTC. Translation: CASSLILAGEIQETQYF.

This chain connects TRBV4-1 to TRBJ1-2; 9 bases line up with TRBD1. The V gene end was trimmed by 1 base and the J gene end by 6 bases; junction bases not matched to a gene: 15. The CDR3 is 18 amino acids. CDR1 MGHRA and CDR2 YSYEKL come from the germline V gene. CDR3 nucleotide sequence: TGCGCCAGCAGCCAAGGACCGGCCAAGACAGGGGGAGTGCATGGCTACACCTTC. Amino acids: CASSQGPAKTGGVHGYTF.

The chain couples TRBV25-1 to TRBJ1-1; D is unclear. The CDR3 has 13 residues. The V gene's germline CDR1 is MGHDK and CDR2 SYGVNS. Trimming took 1 base from V and 6 from J, leaving 9 bases between them. This chain's CDR3 is CASSESPGPEAFF. In DNA form, the CDR3 reads TGTGCCAGCAGTGAATCCCCCGGGCCTGAAGCTTTCTTT.

This CDR3 reads CASSLNFWENQPQHF. CDR3 DNA sequence: TGTGCCAGCAGTTTAAATTTCTGGGAAAATCAGCCCCAGCATTTT. This chain connects TRBV27 to TRBJ1-5; D remains unclear. Trimming shortened V by 2 bases and J by 4 bases, and 12 bases separated the two germline ends. This CDR3 is 15 amino acids long. Per germline, CDR1 MNHEY and CDR2 SMNVEV (reference sequence).

In this sample, this clonotype turned up a few times. The chain has TRBV20-1 and TRBJ1-1; D may be TRBD1 (5 bases). Germline V gene lookup returns CDR1 DFQATT and CDR2 SNEGSKA (reference sequence). V was clipped by 6 bases and J by 4 bases, with 18 bases between them. This CDR3 spans 14 amino acids. CDR3 region: CSAPGGGRVTEAFF. The CDR3 DNA is TGCAGTGCCCCTGGGGGGGGGAGGGTCACTGAAGCTTTCTTT.

The sample holds many counts of this clonotype. The chain employs TRBV7-8 and TRBJ2-7; D is ambiguous. V was pared by 0 bases and J by 3 bases, with 3 bases between. The CDR3 totals 12 residues. The germline V gene has CDR1 SGHVS and CDR2 FQNEAQ. DNA of the CDR3: TGTGCCAGCAGCTTAGCTCTCTACGAGCAGTACTTC. Its protein product is CASSLALYEQYF.

This clonotype was observed a handful of times. The chain uses TRBV15 and TRBJ2-7; either TRBD1 or TRBD2 may fit D (5 bases each). V was trimmed by 3 bases and J by 7 bases, leaving 19 bases between them. This CDR3 region has 15 residues. Looked up from germline, CDR1 is LNHNV and CDR2 is YYDKDF (reference sequence). The DNA for the CDR3 is TGTGCCACCAGCAGCCTCGGGGCTAGTACTGTAGAGCAGTACTTC. Its protein product is CATSSLGASTVEQYF.

The V gene is TRBV7-9, the J gene TRBJ1-1; 10 bases agree with TRBD1. Germline V gives CDR1 SEHNR, CDR2 FQNEAQ (reference sequence). The J segment lost 7 bases and the V segment lost 5 bases, leaving 7 bases of the junction unmatched. CDR3 length: 14 residues. CDR3 sequence reads: CASSPGQGFDEAFF. CDR3 nucleotides: TGTGCCAGCAGCCCGGGACAGGGGTTCGATGAAGCTTTCTTT.

This clonotype showed up just a few times. CDR3 nucleotides: TGCGCCAGCAGCCAAGATCGGGGACAGGGGAATTACGAGCAGTACTTC. Translation gives CASSQDRGQGNYEQYF. The chain is built from TRBV4-3 and TRBJ2-7; the match to TRBD1 covers 10 bases. Germline assignment: CDR1 LGHNA and CDR2 YSLEER. V shed 0 bases and J 4 bases; nucleotides not matched to a gene: 6. CDR3 length equals 16 residues.

CDR3 nucleotide sequence: TGTGCCAGCAGCCTAAGAGGACAGGGTTACGCCGATGGCTACACCTTC. It yields the protein CASSLRGQGYADGYTF. This chain links TRBV12-3 or TRBV12-4 with TRBJ1-2; 8 positions agree with TRBD1. Unmatched junction bases numbered 15, after V lost 6 bases and J lost 6 bases. The CDR3 is 16 residues long.

This clonotype was recorded a few times. The chain recombines TRBV4-1 with TRBJ2-7, with a weak D call TRBD2 (5 bases). Trimming pared 2 bases from V and 0 bases from J, leaving 14 bases between. Germline CDR1 reads MGHRA; CDR2 reads YSYEKL. The CDR3 is made up of 16 amino acids. Written as DNA, the CDR3 is TGCGCCAGCAGCCAACAGGCTAGCCCACTCTCCTACGAGCAGTACTTC. It is translated as CASSQQASPLSYEQYF.

The V gene is TRBV12-3 or TRBV12-4, the J gene TRBJ2-1, with D tentatively TRBD2 (5 bases). CDR3 length: 14 amino acids. The ends were cut back, 1 base at V and 7 bases at J, with 11 bases in the middle. The CDR3 loop is CASSLGLGSNEQFF. Here the CDR3 DNA reads TGTGCCAGCAGTTTAGGGCTAGGGAGTAATGAGCAGTTCTTC.